This paragraph reports one T cell receptor (beta chain). Its cognate antigen is unknown. Amplification used 60 Vbeta primers and 13 Jbeta primers. Here immunoSEQ multiplex PCR was the method, and the copy in TCRdb shows in-frame clones only, minus some. The data hold about 150,000 clones, with 82% observed a single time. This specimen belongs to a study of cytomegalovirus exposure and HLA in healthy donors. The study's findings and limits: Most TCR sequences were uncommon, yet certain public TCRs appeared in many donors. Presence/absence analysis assumed near-uniform sequencing depth across donors. Later analysis indicated greater clonal expansion among HLA-associated TCR beta chains than among equally common other chains. Prior analysis indicated that the majority of TCR beta V segments exhibited productivity approximately 87% or approximately 30% of the time.

The clonotype was recovered from a woman aged 50 to 60 in good health and CMV-seropositive. Sequencing was done on a sample of PBMCs.

The CDR3 loop is CASSYSRSSGGYEQYF. The CDR3 DNA reads as TGTGCCAGCAGTTACTCGAGATCTAGCGGGGGTTACGAGCAGTACTTC. The chain has TRBV6-5 and TRBJ2-7, with 10 positions matching TRBD2. The V gene end was trimmed by 0 bases and the J gene end by 4 bases; junction bases not matched to a gene: 6. This CDR3 has 16 amino acids. Germline V gives CDR1 MNHEY, CDR2 SVGAGI.